This T cell receptor beta chain was sequenced in a study of vaccination and CD4 T cells after COVID-19. Study details: Diagnosis preceded the drawing of post-COVID samples by a median around 100 days (range 35 to 161).

Time point described: late sampling 161 to 241 days after vaccination in a few convalescent patients. Germline assignment: CDR1 LNHDA and CDR2 SQIVND (reference sequence). V shed 1 base and J shed 4 bases, with 10 bases lying between them. This CDR3 spans 14 amino acids. TCRdb re-analysed the PCR reads in MiXCR, keeping a single row per CDR3 protein. In the table there are some 29,000 distinct CDR3 sequences, 51% of which are singletons. This clonotype was obtained from a human donor who had recovered from COVID-19. This sequence joins TRBV19 and TRBJ2-5; no definite D call. Sample: CD4+ T cells from blood, taken about 7 months after SARS-CoV-2 vaccination. The CDR3 here is CASSIGAGLETQYF. The CDR3 DNA reads TGTGCCAGTAGTATAGGGGCCGGGTTAGAGACCCAGTACTTC.